These 2 T cell receptor beta chains share one sample of origin, sequenced in a study of CD8+CD57+ T cells in acquired aplastic anemia. CDR3 and TCR beta VDJ profiling relied on a genomic DNA template. TCRdb re-derived calls from the reads in MiXCR, one entry per CDR3 protein. The data contain around 130,000 distinct CDR3 sequences, under 60% of them seen just once; the ten biggest clones take up 25% to 30%. Patients picked for sequencing had shown CD8+CD57+ cell expansion detected by flow cytometry. The sample consisted of sorted CD4+, CD8+, or CD8+CD57+ T cells (not recorded which) from PBMCs. The source is a human donor with aplastic anemia.

The chain joins TRBV27 to TRBJ1-1, with D perhaps TRBD1 (5 bases). The germline V gene has CDR1 MNHEY and CDR2 SMNVEV (reference sequence). Trimming pared 5 bases from V and 5 bases from J, leaving 12 bases between. The CDR3 spans 13 residues. Written as DNA, the CDR3 is TGTGCCAGCAGTCCTCCCAGGGCTACTGAAGCTTTCTTT. This translates into CASSPPRATEAFF.

The rearrangement uses TRBV7-8 and TRBJ1-2, with no clear D. Trimming cost V 5 bases and J 1 base, with 8 bases left between them. This CDR3 has 13 amino acids. Germline CDR1 is SGHVS and CDR2 is FQNEAQ. CDR3 residues: CASSVSINYGYTF. CDR3 DNA: TGTGCCAGCAGCGTATCAATTAACTATGGCTACACCTTC.